This entry features one TCR beta chain sequence. The table came from immunoSEQ multiplex PCR; TCRdb's copy has only in-frame clones and leaves some out. The sample has approximately 23,000 clones, roughly 88% seen once. The data were taken from a study of T cells after posttransplantation cyclophosphamide. CDR1 SGHRS and CDR2 YFSETQ come from the germline V gene. This CDR3 is built from 13 residues. The ends lost 2 bases at V and 3 bases at J; junction bases unmatched: 1. Sequenced sample: PBMCs. This sequence originates from a woman in her fifties or sixties with a blood cancer, CMV-positive, and with a related stem cell donor. The chain combines TRBV5-1 with TRBJ2-7, with 8 bases matching TRBD2. For the CDR3, the DNA is TGCGCCAGCAGCTTTCTAGCGGGCTACGAGCAGTACTTC. This translates into CASSFLAGYEQYF.